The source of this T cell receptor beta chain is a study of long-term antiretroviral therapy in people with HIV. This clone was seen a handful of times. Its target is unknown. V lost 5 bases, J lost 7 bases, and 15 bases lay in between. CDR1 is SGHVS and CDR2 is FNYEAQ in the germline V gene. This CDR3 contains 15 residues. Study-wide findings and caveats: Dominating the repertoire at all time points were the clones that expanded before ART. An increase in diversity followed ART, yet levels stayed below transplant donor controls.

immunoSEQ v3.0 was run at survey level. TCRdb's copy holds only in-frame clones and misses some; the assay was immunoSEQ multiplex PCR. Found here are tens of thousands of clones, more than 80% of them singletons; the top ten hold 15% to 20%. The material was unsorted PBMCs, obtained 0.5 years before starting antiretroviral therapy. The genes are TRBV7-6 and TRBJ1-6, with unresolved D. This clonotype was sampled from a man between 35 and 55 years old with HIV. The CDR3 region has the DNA TGTGCCAGCAGCCCGGACGCCTCGGAAAATTCACCCCTCCACTTT. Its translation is CASSPDASENSPLHF.